This entry is about one TCR beta chain. What it binds is unknown. This record belongs to a study of cytomegalovirus exposure and HLA in healthy donors. Study results and limitations: The study designated roughly 160 TCR beta chains cytomegalovirus-associated.

Clones were read by immunoSEQ multiplex PCR, and TCRdb kept only the in-frame ones, dropping some. Altogether over 200,000 clones are present, about 90% being singletons, with the ten largest covering around 3%. The CDR3 runs 15 residues. With V trimmed by 7 bases and J by 6 bases, 14 bases remained unmatched. Germline-derived CDR1 and CDR2 are MDHEN and SYDVKM. The sequence was obtained from a woman under 30 in good health and CMV-seronegative. The specimen sequenced was PBMCs. The chain employs TRBV28 and TRBJ2-5; 7 bases fit TRBD1. The CDR3 bases are TGTGCCAGCACCCCGACAGGGATTGATATGAAGACCCAGTACTTC. It is translated as CASTPTGIDMKTQYF.